Listed below are T cell receptor beta chains from one sample, sequenced in a study of a mutant IDH1 vaccine in newly diagnosed glioma. Clones were read by immunoSEQ multiplex PCR, and TCRdb kept only the in-frame ones, dropping some. Counted here are roughly 35,000 clones, around 85% occurring once; the ten biggest clones make up over 4%. The starting material was PBMCs, obtained from a glioma patient treated with radiotherapy, temozolomide or both. These TCRs come from a woman aged 35 to 49 with glioma. The CDR3 runs from the conserved cysteine through the conserved F or W. The D gene is left open where the match is weak. Expanded clones get a size class; other rows say once, few or many, or leave the size out.

>TRBV11-3|TRBD1|-|TRBJ1-6
TGTGCCAGCAGCCAAGGGACAGTAAATTCACCCCTCCACTTT
CASSQGTVNSPLHF
>TRBV27|TRBD2|-|TRBJ2-2
TGTGCCAGCAGTGCCCTGGGACTAGGGGAGCTGTTTTTT
CASSALGLGELFF
>TRBV7-9|-|-|TRBJ1-6
TGTGCCAGCAGCTTATGGGAAGCGGGTAATTCACCCCTCCACTTT
CASSLWEAGNSPLHF
>TRBV19|TRBD1|-|TRBJ1-5
TGTGCCAGTAGGGACAGGGGTTCAGGCAATCAGCCCCAGCATTTT
CASRDRGSGNQPQHF
>TRBV10-3|-|-|TRBJ2-7
TGTGCCATCAGTGAGTCTCGGACAAACTACGAGCAGTACTTC
CAISESRTNYEQYF
>TRBV19|-|-|TRBJ1-5
TGTGCCAGTAGTCCCCTTAGCCCCGTAGTCGACAGTCGGGGCAATCAGCCCCAGCATTTT
CASSPLSPVVDSRGNQPQHF
>TRBV19|TRBD1|-|TRBJ2-5
TGTGCCAGTAGCGGACAGGGGCGAGAGACCCAGTACTTC
CASSGQGRETQYF
>TRBV2|-|-|TRBJ2-2
TGTGCCAGCAGTGAAGGGGCTAGCGCCGGGGAGCTGTTTTTT
CASSEGASAGELFF
>TRBV27|-|-|TRBJ1-1
TGTGCCAGCCGCCTACTTCTCGCTGAAGCTTTCTTT
CASRLLLAEAFF
>TRBV19|TRBD1|-|TRBJ2-1
TGTGCCAGTAGTATAGATGAGGGGACAGGAGGTGGAGATGAGCAGTTCTTC
CASSIDEGTGGGDEQFF
>TRBV2|-|-|TRBJ2-7
TGTGCCAGCACCCGGGACAGGACTAGAGCCTACGAGCAGTACTTC
CASTRDRTRAYEQYF
>TRBV6-5|TRBD2|-|TRBJ2-3
TGTGCCAGCACCAGACTAGCGGGAGATACGCAGTATTTT
CASTRLAGDTQYF
>TRBV9|TRBD2|-|TRBJ2-1
TGTGCCAGCAGCGTAGTAGCGGGAGGATCCTACAATGAGCAGTTCTTC
CASSVVAGGSYNEQFF
>TRBV7-9|-|-|TRBJ1-2
TGTGCCAGCAGCTTAAGAGACAGCGGCTACACCTTC
CASSLRDSGYTF
>TRBV6-5|-|-|TRBJ1-2
TGTGCCAGCAGTCCAAACTCCGACGGCTACACCTTC
CASSPNSDGYTF
>TRBV4-2|-|-|TRBJ1-4
TGTGCCAGCAGCCAAAATAGGGGTGTTGAAAAACTGTTTTTT
CASSQNRGVEKLFF
>TRBV2|TRBD2|-|TRBJ2-3
TGTGCCAGCAGTGCGGGAGGCCTCACAGATACGCAGTATTTT
CASSAGGLTDTQYF
>TRBV7-5|-|-|TRBJ2-7
TGTGCCAGAAGCTTAGATGAGCTGACCGCCTACGAGCAGTACTTC
CARSLDELTAYEQYF
>TRBV4-1|TRBD1|once|TRBJ2-7
TGCGCCAGCAGCCCCGGACAGGGTAGGGACGAGCAGTACTTC
CASSPGQGRDEQYF
>TRBV4-3|TRBD2|-|TRBJ2-3
TGCGCCAGCAGCCACCTAGCGGGGGGAACAGATACGCAGTATTTT
CASSHLAGGTDTQYF
>TRBV6-5|-|-|TRBJ2-5
TGTGCCAGCTCTGGGGGAGGCGAGACCCAGTACTTC
CASSGGGETQYF
>TRBV28|-|-|TRBJ1-2
TGTGCCAGCATCATATCGGGGGGCTTAAACTATGGCTACACCTTC
CASIISGGLNYGYTF
>TRBV7-2|TRBD1|-|TRBJ1-1
TGTGCCAGCAGCCTCCGACAGGGGGCTTACACTGAAGCTTTCTTT
CASSLRQGAYTEAFF
>TRBV2|-|-|TRBJ2-1
TGTGCCAGCAGCTTTAGAGGGCTGGAGTACAATGAGCAGTTCTTC
CASSFRGLEYNEQFF
>TRBV13|-|-|TRBJ1-1
TGTGCCAGCAGCTTAACGAACACTGAAGCTTTCTTT
CASSLTNTEAFF
>TRBV7-2|-|-|TRBJ2-5
TGTGCCAGCAGCCCAGAGTTCTCAGGGGCCCAGTACTTC
CASSPEFSGAQYF
>TRBV29-1|-|-|TRBJ1-1
TGCAGCGTTGACAAGGGAGCTGAAGCTTTCTTT
CSVDKGAEAFF
>TRBV29-1|-|-|TRBJ2-1
TGCAGCTTTACAGGGTTCTCCTACAATGAGCAGTTCTTC
CSFTGFSYNEQFF
>TRBV29-1|TRBD2|-|TRBJ2-3
TGCAGCGTTGAGCCAACTAGCGCCCTTACGCAGTATTTT
CSVEPTSALTQYF
>TRBV7-2|TRBD1|-|TRBJ1-4
TGTGCCAGCAGCCTAACAGGGGGCTTTCAAGAAAAACTGTTTTTT
CASSLTGGFQEKLFF
>TRBV6-5|-|-|TRBJ1-4
TGTGCCAGCAGTTACTCAACGCGACCGCGGGAAAAACTGTTTTTT
CASSYSTRPREKLFF
>TRBV7-6|TRBD2|once|TRBJ2-5
TGTGCCAGCAGCTCCAGACTAGCGGGAGAGACCCAGTACTTC
CASSSRLAGETQYF
>TRBV9|TRBD2|once|TRBJ2-5
TGTGCCAGCAGCCCCATAGGACTAGCGGAGAACAACAGACAAGAGACCCAGTACTTC
CASSPIGLAENNRQETQYF
>TRBV4-1|TRBD1|-|TRBJ2-7
TGCGCCAGCAGCCAGCAACAACAGGGGCTTCGGGAGCAGTACTTC
CASSQQQQGLREQYF
>TRBV19|-|once|TRBJ2-7
TGTGCCAGCTCTAGAGGGGAGTGGTTGTCCTACGAGCAGTACTTC
CASSRGEWLSYEQYF
>TRBV29-1|-|-|TRBJ2-1
TGCAGCGTCGCCTGGGACCACGCAGAGCAGTTCTTC
CSVAWDHAEQFF
>TRBV2|-|once|TRBJ1-2
TGTGCCAGCGGTGAACTCCGGAGTAACTATGGCTACACCTTC
CASGELRSNYGYTF
>TRBV5-5|-|-|TRBJ1-1
TGTGCCAGCAGCTCCGGGACCCTGAACACTGAAGCTTTCTTT
CASSSGTLNTEAFF
>TRBV7-2|-|-|TRBJ1-5
TGTGCCAGCAGCCCCCACGCAGTTAGCAATCAGCCCCAGCATTTT
CASSPHAVSNQPQHF
>TRBV5-6|-|-|TRBJ1-1
TGTGCCAGCAGCCAGGGGACGGCGGTGTCAGCTTTCTTT
CASSQGTAVSAFF
>TRBV18|-|-|TRBJ1-1
TGTGCCAGCTCACTGGGGGGAGCGCAGAACACTGAAGCTTTCTTT
CASSLGGAQNTEAFF
>TRBV19|TRBD1|-|TRBJ2-2
TGTGCCAGTTCCCGGACAGGGAACACCGGGGAGCTGTTTTTT
CASSRTGNTGELFF
>TRBV18|TRBD1|-|TRBJ1-1
TGTGCCAGCTCACCCGAGACAGGGCGGAACACTGAAGCTTTCTTT
CASSPETGRNTEAFF
>TRBV25-1|-|-|TRBJ2-5
TGTGCCAGCAGTGAAACTTATAAGACCCAGTACTTC
CASSETYKTQYF
>TRBV10-3|-|-|TRBJ1-2
TGTGCCATCTCCCAGGACTATGGCTACACCTTC
CAISQDYGYTF
>TRBV5-6|TRBD1|-|TRBJ1-6
TGTGCCAGCAAAATCCAGGGGGTGTTCGGATCACCCCTCCACTTT
CASKIQGVFGSPLHF